Listed below are T cell receptor beta chains from one sample, sequenced in a study of blood T cells in healthy people across ages. TCRdb re-called the 5' RACE reads with MiXCR, one entry per CDR3 protein. The sample includes 700,000 or so distinct CDR3 sequences, approximately 40% of them seen just once. Sequencing was done on a sample of blood. The receptor set was obtained from a man at least 80 years old in good health. The CDR3 runs from the conserved cysteine through the conserved F or W. D genes are given only for firm matches. Rows give clone size only sometimes, using once, few, many, or a class for an expanded clone.

v_gene: TRBV9; abundance: many; j_gene: TRBJ2-1; d_gene: TRBD2; CDR3nt: TGTGCCAGCAGCGTAGAGGTCGGGAGGGGCCGCAATGAGCAGTTCTTC; CDR3aa: CASSVEVGRGRNEQFF
v_gene: TRBV5-1; abundance: NA; j_gene: TRBJ1-6; d_gene: NA; CDR3nt: TGCGCCAGCAGGGTGGCCCCAGAGGGAATCGGCAATTCACCCCTCCACTTT; CDR3aa: CASRVAPEGIGNSPLHF
v_gene: TRBV2; abundance: few; j_gene: TRBJ1-2; d_gene: TRBD1; CDR3nt: TGTGCCAGCAGTGAGTTTACAGGGGGTGGCTACACCTTC; CDR3aa: CASSEFTGGGYTF
v_gene: TRBV5-1; abundance: many; j_gene: TRBJ2-7; d_gene: TRBD2; CDR3nt: TGCGCCAGCAGTGTAGCGGGAGGGACTCAGGAGCAGTACTTC; CDR3aa: CASSVAGGTQEQYF
v_gene: TRBV7-2; abundance: NA; j_gene: TRBJ2-7; d_gene: TRBD1; CDR3nt: TGTGCCAGCAGCTTCAGATTACCGGACAGGGGGTCCTCCTACGAGCAGTACTTC; CDR3aa: CASSFRLPDRGSSYEQYF
v_gene: TRBV4-1; abundance: NA; j_gene: TRBJ2-3; d_gene: TRBD2; CDR3nt: TGCGCCAGCAGCCAAGCACTAGCGGGGCACACAGATACGCAGTATTTT; CDR3aa: CASSQALAGHTDTQYF
v_gene: TRBV28; abundance: NA; j_gene: TRBJ1-3; d_gene: NA; CDR3nt: TGTGCCAGCAGTTTGACAGTCATCTCTGGAAACACCATATATTTT; CDR3aa: CASSLTVISGNTIYF
v_gene: TRBV12-3/TRBV12-4; abundance: NA; j_gene: TRBJ2-1; d_gene: TRBD1; CDR3nt: TGTGCCAGCACCCACTCGGGACAGTCCTACAATGAGCAGTTCTTC; CDR3aa: CASTHSGQSYNEQFF
v_gene: TRBV7-3; abundance: many; j_gene: TRBJ2-6; d_gene: TRBD2; CDR3nt: TGTGCCAGCAGCTTACTAGCGGGAGGGTCTGGGGCCAACGTCCTGACTTTC; CDR3aa: CASSLLAGGSGANVLTF
v_gene: TRBV29-1; abundance: NA; j_gene: TRBJ2-7; d_gene: NA; CDR3nt: TGCAGCGTTCGACAGGCGAACTCCTACGAGCAGTACTTC; CDR3aa: CSVRQANSYEQYF
v_gene: TRBV14; abundance: many; j_gene: TRBJ2-7; d_gene: NA; CDR3nt: TGTGCCAGCAAAGACATCGGCGAGCAGTACTTC; CDR3aa: CASKDIGEQYF
v_gene: TRBV15; abundance: NA; j_gene: TRBJ1-2; d_gene: TRBD1; CDR3nt: TGTGCCGCCAGCAGGCCGACGCCGGGACAGGTCTATGGCTACACCTTC; CDR3aa: CAASRPTPGQVYGYTF
v_gene: TRBV27; abundance: NA; j_gene: TRBJ2-7; d_gene: TRBD1; CDR3nt: TGTGCCAGCAGTTTAAAGGTGGCACCGGGACAGGTCGCCTCCTACGAGCAGTACTTC; CDR3aa: CASSLKVAPGQVASYEQYF
v_gene: TRBV20-1; abundance: NA; j_gene: TRBJ2-1; d_gene: TRBD2; CDR3nt: TGCAGTGGTCAGCGGGGGGCTTACAATGAGCAGTTCTTC; CDR3aa: CSGQRGAYNEQFF
v_gene: TRBV21-1; abundance: few; j_gene: TRBJ2-7; d_gene: NA; CDR3nt: NA; CDR3aa: CASNRATRYFCYEQYF
v_gene: TRBV20-1; abundance: NA; j_gene: TRBJ2-5; d_gene: NA; CDR3nt: TGCAGTGCTCCAGTCCGAGAGACCCAGTACTTC; CDR3aa: CSAPVRETQYF
v_gene: TRBV9; abundance: NA; j_gene: TRBJ2-3; d_gene: TRBD2; CDR3nt: TGTGCCAGCAGCGTAGACCCTAGCGGAGCAGATACGCAGTATTTT; CDR3aa: CASSVDPSGADTQYF
v_gene: TRBV24-1; abundance: many; j_gene: TRBJ2-3; d_gene: NA; CDR3nt: TGTGCCACCATCGGACACAAAGATACGCAGTATTTT; CDR3aa: CATIGHKDTQYF
v_gene: TRBV4-3; abundance: NA; j_gene: TRBJ2-3; d_gene: NA; CDR3nt: TGCGCCAGCAGCCAAGGGTTGGTGCCTAGCACAGATACGCAGTATTTT; CDR3aa: CASSQGLVPSTDTQYF